This T cell receptor (beta chain) was documented in a study of cytomegalovirus exposure and HLA in healthy donors. This clone was seen more than once but under ten times. PCR was performed using 60 Vbeta and 13 Jbeta primers. Assay: immunoSEQ multiplex PCR; the TCRdb copy retains only in-frame clones and omits some. The sample includes 150,000 to 200,000 clones, approximately 82% of them seen just once. J lost 1 base, V lost 6 bases, and 2 bases had no gene match. The V gene's germline CDR1 is MNHNS and CDR2 SASEGT. This CDR3 is 13 amino acids long. The chain joins TRBV6-1 to TRBJ2-5; 7 positions match TRBD2. The receptor's source is a man aged 18 to 30 in good health and CMV-seropositive. Input material: PBMCs. In nucleotides, the CDR3 is TGTGCCAGCAGCCTAGCGGTCCAAGAGACCCAGTACTTC. It yields the protein CASSLAVQETQYF.